This T cell receptor beta chain came from a study of T cell responses to AZD1222 COVID-19 vaccine. Study-level points and caveats: The donor cohort was predominantly white British with a female majority, and clonal diversity may have been underestimated. Researchers report vaccine-associated CD4 TCRs spanning spike, with dominance at 160-218 and 743-854. Repertoires were obtained only post-peak T cell response.

Whether given at about 4 or about 12 weeks, second doses were pooled. V lost 5 bases and J 1 base, leaving 8 bases between the germline ends. The germline CDR1 and CDR2 sequences are SGHVS and FQNEAQ. CDR3 length equals 13 residues. Here immunoSEQ multiplex PCR was the method, and the copy in TCRdb shows in-frame clones only, minus some. Altogether 180,000 or so clones are present, about 93% being singletons, with the ten largest covering more than 0.8%. Worth noting for this clone: The antigen is undetermined.

The sample in question was peripheral blood, obtained 28 days after the second AZD1222 dose. The receptor's source is an adult who received the AZD1222 COVID-19 vaccine. This chain links TRBV7-8 with TRBJ1-1; no clear D. CDR3 sequence: CASSREKNTEAFF. Written as DNA, the CDR3 is TGTGCCAGCAGCCGCGAAAAGAACACTGAAGCTTTCTTT.